This entry is about one T cell receptor beta chain. Original processing notes: Amplification with reference gene primers provided the estimates of nucleated cell counts. Measured with immunoSEQ multiplex PCR; TCRdb has only the in-frame clones, and not every one. V, J and clone size reflect that table, while D and trimming were determined from the DNA. The sample gives roughly 65,000 clones, approximately 86% of which show up once; around 4% is in the top ten. The data were taken from a study of blood T cell repertoires in COVID-19. CDR1 and CDR2 (germline): KGHDR, SFDVKD. The CDR3 runs to 17 residues. The V and J ends lost 3 bases and 0 bases respectively, with 11 bases between them.

Sequenced sample: peripheral blood. The receptor was derived from a man aged 45 to 65 with acute or convalescent COVID-19. This sequence joins TRBV24-1 and TRBJ2-6, with a tentative D call TRBD1 (7 bases). CDR3 protein: CATSDQGGPSGANVLTF. As DNA, the CDR3 is TGTGCCACCAGTGATCAGGGGGGACCCTCTGGGGCCAACGTCCTGACTTTC.